This TCR beta chain was sequenced for a study of regulatory T cells in long-lasting Graves disease. Findings and caveats of the study: Persistent Graves' patients showed less TCR diversity than newly diagnosed ones. Peripheral blood, not thyroid tissue, was the sole material studied.

The V gene end was trimmed by 5 bases and the J gene end by 6 bases; junction bases not matched to a gene: 8. Germline V CDR1 and CDR2: LGHNA, YSLEER. The CDR3 covers 15 residues. Researchers made TCR beta libraries by using iRepertoire HTBI primers and running Arm-PCR on CDR3 regions. TCRdb itself ran the multiplex PCR reads through MiXCR, one entry per CDR3 protein. This table has roughly 380,000 distinct CDR3 sequences, 15% to 18% appearing once. Indicated time point: newly diagnosed GD, antithyroid drugs for less than 3 months. With RNA extracted from PBMCs as input, the TCR library was made. This clonotype was seen at least ten times. The antigen remains unidentified.

This chain uses TRBV4-3 with TRBJ1-5; 9 positions match TRBD1. Sequencing was performed on peripheral blood mononuclear cells (PBMCs), taken at new diagnosis, from a patient treated with antithyroid drugs. This sequence originates from a female donor with Graves disease. The DNA for the CDR3 is TGCGCCAGCAGCGCCAGCACAGGGGGCGGTCAGCCCCAGCATTTT. Translating gives CASSASTGGGQPQHF.